These T cell receptor beta chains were read from a single sample in a study of CD8+ T cells in alopecia areata. Repertoires were generated with immunoSEQ multiplex PCR, while TCRdb's copy carries only in-frame clones and drops some. The sample yields some 200,000 clones, more than 45% seen once. The sample was CD4+ T cells sorted from blood, taken at week 4, from a patient treated with tofacitinib. The receptor set was obtained from a human donor with alopecia areata. The CDR3 runs from the conserved cysteine through the conserved F or W. A D gene is named only where the DNA matches it firmly. Clone sizes are given selectively: once, few, many, or a class where the clone is expanded.

CDR3 protein: CAWSPGPNYEQYF
CDR3 DNA: TGTGCCTGGAGTCCCGGACCCAACTACGAGCAGTACTTC
D gene: .
J gene: TRBJ2-7
clone size: .
V gene: TRBV30

CDR3 protein: CASRVRGAAKNIQYF
CDR3 DNA: TGTGCCAGCAGAGTCAGGGGCGCGGCCAAAAACATTCAGTACTTC
D gene: .
J gene: TRBJ2-4
clone size: .
V gene: TRBV6-1

CDR3 protein: CASSLLGQGGYNEQFF
CDR3 DNA: TGTGCCAGCAGCTTACTGGGACAGGGAGGGTACAATGAGCAGTTCTTC
D gene: TRBD1
J gene: TRBJ2-1
clone size: few
V gene: TRBV11-3

CDR3 protein: CASSQGAGRRANVLTF
CDR3 DNA: TGCGCCAGCAGCCAAGGGGCAGGGAGGAGGGCCAACGTCCTGACTTTC
D gene: .
J gene: TRBJ2-6
clone size: .
V gene: TRBV4-3

CDR3 protein: CASSQSRLNYGYTF
CDR3 DNA: TGCGCCAGCAGTCAATCACGGCTTAACTATGGCTACACCTTC
D gene: .
J gene: TRBJ1-2
clone size: .
V gene: TRBV23-1

CDR3 protein: CAWSDLAGGIVNEQFF
CDR3 DNA: TGTGCCTGGAGTGACCTAGCGGGGGGCATAGTCAATGAGCAGTTCTTC
D gene: TRBD2
J gene: TRBJ2-1
clone size: .
V gene: TRBV30

CDR3 protein: CASSLTLQGEETQYF
CDR3 DNA: TGTGCCAGCAGCCTGACCTTGCAGGGAGAAGAGACCCAGTACTTC
D gene: .
J gene: TRBJ2-5
clone size: .
V gene: TRBV7-9

CDR3 protein: CASRYSGTGELFF
CDR3 DNA: TGTGCCAGCAGATACAGCGGCACCGGGGAGCTGTTTTTT
D gene: .
J gene: TRBJ2-2
clone size: few
V gene: TRBV2

CDR3 protein: CASSELSGVTQYF
CDR3 DNA: TGTGCCAGCAGTGAACTATCAGGGGTTACGCAGTATTTT
D gene: .
J gene: TRBJ2-3
clone size: many
V gene: TRBV25-1

CDR3 protein: CASIPAGGAEAFF
CDR3 DNA: TGTGCCAGCATCCCCGCGGGCGGGGCTGAAGCTTTCTTT
D gene: .
J gene: TRBJ1-1
clone size: .
V gene: TRBV27

CDR3 protein: CASRLTWTANQPQHF
CDR3 DNA: TGTGCCAGTAGATTGACGTGGACAGCTAATCAGCCCCAGCATTTT
D gene: .
J gene: TRBJ1-5
clone size: few
V gene: TRBV19

CDR3 protein: CASQSNLPPGANVLTF
CDR3 DNA: TGTGCCAGCCAATCGAACCTGCCTCCTGGGGCCAACGTCCTGACTTTC
D gene: .
J gene: TRBJ2-6
clone size: few
V gene: TRBV2

CDR3 protein: CASSPRTQENSPLHF
CDR3 DNA: TGTGCCAGCTCACCCCGGACACAGGAGAATTCACCCCTCCACTTT
D gene: .
J gene: TRBJ1-6
clone size: .
V gene: TRBV18

CDR3 protein: CASSQPTSGGPRTSQETQYF
CDR3 DNA: TGCGCCAGCAGTCAACCTACTAGCGGGGGGCCACGAACCTCCCAAGAGACCCAGTACTTC
D gene: TRBD2
J gene: TRBJ2-5
clone size: .
V gene: TRBV23-1

CDR3 protein: CASSVSHDASYEQYF
CDR3 DNA: TGTGCCAGCAGCGTAAGTCATGACGCGAGCTACGAGCAGTACTTC
D gene: .
J gene: TRBJ2-7
clone size: .
V gene: TRBV9

CDR3 protein: CASSPYSGDEQYF
CDR3 DNA: TGTGCCAGCTCACCCTATAGCGGGGACGAGCAGTACTTC
D gene: TRBD2
J gene: TRBJ2-7
clone size: .
V gene: TRBV18

CDR3 protein: CASSVAGLAGGTDTQYF
CDR3 DNA: TGTGCCAGCAGCGTAGCCGGACTAGCGGGGGGCACAGATACGCAGTATTTT
D gene: TRBD2
J gene: TRBJ2-3
clone size: .
V gene: TRBV9

CDR3 protein: CASRTGTPANYGYTF
CDR3 DNA: TGTGCCAGCAGGACAGGAACCCCGGCTAACTATGGCTACACCTTC
D gene: .
J gene: TRBJ1-2
clone size: .
V gene: TRBV2

CDR3 protein: CSVGQGAGTEAFF
CDR3 DNA: TGCAGCGTTGGCCAGGGGGCCGGTACTGAAGCTTTCTTT
D gene: TRBD1
J gene: TRBJ1-1
clone size: .
V gene: TRBV29-1

CDR3 protein: CASTPGGDMGVSPLHF
CDR3 DNA: TGTGCCAGCACCCCCGGAGGGGATATGGGTGTTTCACCCCTCCACTTT
D gene: .
J gene: TRBJ1-6
clone size: .
V gene: TRBV7-9

CDR3 protein: CASSQADIGSYEQYF
CDR3 DNA: TGTGCCAGCAGCCAAGCTGATATAGGCTCCTACGAGCAGTACTTC
D gene: .
J gene: TRBJ2-7
clone size: few
V gene: TRBV14

CDR3 protein: CASSETPMEQYF
CDR3 DNA: TGTGCCAGCAGTGAAACCCCTATGGAGCAGTACTTC
D gene: .
J gene: TRBJ2-7
clone size: few
V gene: TRBV6-1

CDR3 protein: CASSPASGGFSYNEQFF
CDR3 DNA: TGTGCCAGCTCACCAGCTAGCGGGGGATTCTCCTACAATGAGCAGTTCTTC
D gene: TRBD2
J gene: TRBJ2-1
clone size: .
V gene: TRBV18

CDR3 protein: CASRRPLLNTEAFF
CDR3 DNA: TGTGCCAGCAGACGCCCGCTCCTGAACACTGAAGCTTTCTTT
D gene: .
J gene: TRBJ1-1
clone size: .
V gene: TRBV28

CDR3 protein: CASSVTDRDPSPLHF
CDR3 DNA: TGTGCCAGCAGTGTGACGGACAGGGACCCTTCACCCCTCCACTTT
D gene: TRBD1
J gene: TRBJ1-6
clone size: many
V gene: TRBV2

CDR3 protein: CASSLDRVKGYTF
CDR3 DNA: TGTGCCAGCAGCCTGGACAGGGTAAAAGGCTACACCTTC
D gene: TRBD1
J gene: TRBJ1-2
clone size: .
V gene: TRBV7-2

CDR3 protein: CAWSVTDNQPQHF
CDR3 DNA: TGTGCCTGGAGTGTAACAGATAATCAGCCCCAGCATTTT
D gene: .
J gene: TRBJ1-5
clone size: .
V gene: TRBV30

CDR3 protein: CASRGLAGYNEQFF
CDR3 DNA: TGTGCCAGCCGTGGACTAGCGGGGTACAATGAGCAGTTCTTC
D gene: TRBD2
J gene: TRBJ2-1
clone size: once
V gene: TRBV2

CDR3 protein: CASAGQGSRNSPLHF
CDR3 DNA: TGTGCCAGTGCGGGACAGGGGAGTCGTAATTCACCCCTCCACTTT
D gene: TRBD1
J gene: TRBJ1-6
clone size: few
V gene: TRBV19

CDR3 protein: CASSAVLAWGDTQYF
CDR3 DNA: TGTGCCAGCAGTGCGGTCCTGGCCTGGGGAGATACGCAGTATTTT
D gene: .
J gene: TRBJ2-3
clone size: .
V gene: TRBV25-1

CDR3 protein: CAWSRTGSSYEQYF
CDR3 DNA: TGTGCCTGGAGTCGAACAGGGAGCTCCTACGAGCAGTACTTC
D gene: .
J gene: TRBJ2-7
clone size: .
V gene: TRBV30

CDR3 protein: CAISESKSGLSGANVLTF
CDR3 DNA: TGTGCCATCAGTGAGTCAAAATCCGGTCTCTCTGGGGCCAACGTCCTGACTTTC
D gene: .
J gene: TRBJ2-6
clone size: few
V gene: TRBV10-3

CDR3 protein: CASSLGVPPEAFF
CDR3 DNA: TGTGCCAGCAGCTTAGGCGTCCCCCCCGAAGCTTTCTTT
D gene: .
J gene: TRBJ1-1
clone size: .
V gene: TRBV7-2

CDR3 protein: CSASLGGTGPEKLFF
CDR3 DNA: TGCAGCGCAAGCTTGGGCGGGACAGGGCCCGAAAAACTGTTTTTT
D gene: TRBD1
J gene: TRBJ1-4
clone size: .
V gene: TRBV29-1

CDR3 protein: CASSDGTGGLLKANVLTF
CDR3 DNA: TGTGCCAGCAGTGACGGGACAGGGGGTCTTCTGAAAGCCAACGTCCTGACTTTC
D gene: TRBD1
J gene: TRBJ2-6
clone size: .
V gene: TRBV2

CDR3 protein: CASSQDGPGGSPLHF
CDR3 DNA: TGCGCCAGCAGCCAAGATGGCCCAGGAGGATCACCCCTCCACTTT
D gene: .
J gene: TRBJ1-6
clone size: few
V gene: TRBV4-3

CDR3 protein: CASSFGTGGRSTDTQYF
CDR3 DNA: TGTGCCAGCAGCTTCGGGACAGGGGGCCGGAGCACAGATACGCAGTATTTT
D gene: TRBD1
J gene: TRBJ2-3
clone size: .
V gene: TRBV5-4

CDR3 protein: CSSGQGAETQYF
CDR3 DNA: TGCAGCTCTGGACAGGGGGCAGAGACCCAGTACTTC
D gene: TRBD1
J gene: TRBJ2-5
clone size: few
V gene: TRBV29-1

CDR3 protein: CSVQHGTGTFSGANVLTF
CDR3 DNA: TGCAGCGTACAACACGGGACAGGAACCTTCTCTGGGGCCAACGTCCTGACTTTC
D gene: TRBD1
J gene: TRBJ2-6
clone size: .
V gene: TRBV29-1

CDR3 protein: CASIVGNYGYTF
CDR3 DNA: TGTGCCAGCATCGTAGGGAACTATGGCTACACCTTC
D gene: .
J gene: TRBJ1-2
clone size: .
V gene: TRBV27

CDR3 protein: CASSSVITGGRSYEQYF
CDR3 DNA: TGTGCCAGCAGTTCCGTGATAACGGGGGGCCGGTCCTACGAGCAGTACTTC
D gene: .
J gene: TRBJ2-7
clone size: .
V gene: TRBV27